What follows are 9 T cell receptor beta chains derived from one specimen sequenced in a study of shared clonotypes between healthy human individuals (dated by TCRdb to the early 2020s). The receptor library was made with the immunoSEQ multiplex PCR assay. What TCRdb holds here is the immuneACCESS table cut down to in-frame rearrangements. Part of the clones is not present; checked against another copy, under half of the missing clones reflect an unresolved V gene, and the others are unexplained. The sample table lists millions of clones, just over 90% of them with a count of one. The ten most abundant clones make up over 0.12% of the sample. Specimen: naive CD4+ T cells sorted from blood. The cell subset or site label corresponds to: CD45RA+ positively selected. The receptors come from a man aged 18 to 30 in good health.

The chain recombines TRBV10-3 with TRBJ1-2, with D uncertain. Per the germline V gene, CDR1 is ENHRY and CDR2 is SYGVKD. The V and J ends lost 0 bases and 2 bases respectively, with 13 bases between them. The CDR3 totals 16 residues. CDR3 bases: TGTGCCATCAGTGAGTCGACTCAGCGGAGGAACTATGGCTACACCTTC. Its translation: CAISESTQRRNYGYTF.

In DNA form, the CDR3 reads TGCGCCAGCAGGCAAAATCGGGGGACAGACGAGCAGTACTTC. It is translated as CASRQNRGTDEQYF. The gene calls are TRBV5-1 and TRBJ2-7, with a tentative D call TRBD1 (7 bases). V was clipped by 5 bases and J by 5 bases, with 17 bases between them. The germline gives CDR1 SGHRS, CDR2 YFSETQ. The CDR3 runs 14 residues.

This clone was found once. The CDR3 loop is CASSGAALWRNTIYF. The CDR3 bases are TGTGCCAGCAGTGGTGCAGCACTCTGGAGGAACACCATATATTTT. The V and J genes are TRBV2 and TRBJ1-3; D remains ambiguous. Germline loops: CDR1 SNHLY, CDR2 FYNNEI. CDR3 length equals 15 residues. The germline V and J ends were trimmed by 4 bases and 7 bases, with 17 bases remaining between them.

For this clone: At the DNA level, this CDR3 is encoded by other sequences in the same sample as well. The J gene is TRBJ1-1, the V gene TRBV5-1; 8 bases align to TRBD1. V gave up 3 bases and J gave up 0 bases; unmatched junction bases: 4. The CDR3 loop spans 15 amino acids. Germline V gives CDR1 SGHRS, CDR2 YFSETQ. The CDR3 reads CASSSGQVMNTEAFF. The CDR3 coding sequence is TGCGCCAGCAGCTCGGGACAGGTGATGAACACTGAAGCTTTCTTT.

Remarks on this clone: Additional DNA sequences in this sample encode the identical CDR3. J is TRBJ2-7 and V is TRBV18, with 8 bases matching TRBD1. The CDR3 extends over 15 amino acids. Germline CDR1 KGHSH, CDR2 LQKENI. V lost 3 bases, J lost 0 bases, and 4 bases stayed unmatched. The CDR3 protein is CASSPGQGDSYEQYF. CDR3 in DNA: TGTGCCAGCTCACCCGGACAGGGAGACTCCTACGAGCAGTACTTC.

The chain combines TRBV10-3 with TRBJ2-5, with D perhaps TRBD1 (7 bases). CDR1 is ENHRY and CDR2 is SYGVKD in the germline V gene. CDR3 length: 13 residues. Trimming removed 10 bases at V and 1 base at J, with 13 bases between. The CDR3 loop is CATQGGPQETQYF. In DNA, the CDR3 is TGTGCCACCCAGGGGGGACCCCAAGAGACCCAGTACTTC.

This clone was found once. The gene calls are TRBV6-1 and TRBJ2-2; possibly TRBD1 or TRBD2 for D (5 bases each). CDR3 length: 14 residues. V lost 1 base, J lost 6 bases, and 9 bases lay in between. Germline lookup yields CDR1 MNHNS and CDR2 SASEGT. The CDR3 loop reads CASSEGGYAGELFF. In DNA form, the CDR3 reads TGTGCCAGCAGTGAAGGGGGGTACGCCGGGGAGCTGTTTTTT.

This chain uses TRBV10-3 with TRBJ1-5, with D uncertain. Germline assignment: CDR1 ENHRY and CDR2 SYGVKD. The CDR3 spans 14 residues. V lost 4 bases and J lost 1, with 8 bases in between. The CDR3 region has the DNA TGTGCCATCAGTGCAGACACAAGCAATCAGCCCCAGCATTTT. The encoded protein is CAISADTSNQPQHF.

The chain is built from TRBV7-2 and TRBJ2-2, with 14 bases aligning to TRBD2. CDR3 length equals 17 residues. CDR1 and CDR2 (germline): SGHTA, FQGNSA. Losses at the gene ends were 5 bases for V and 6 bases for J; bases not matched to a gene: 8. The CDR3 nucleotides read TGTGCCAGCAGCCTCCCCGGACTAGCGGGAGGTCCCGGGGAGCTGTTTTTT. It specifies CASSLPGLAGGPGELFF.